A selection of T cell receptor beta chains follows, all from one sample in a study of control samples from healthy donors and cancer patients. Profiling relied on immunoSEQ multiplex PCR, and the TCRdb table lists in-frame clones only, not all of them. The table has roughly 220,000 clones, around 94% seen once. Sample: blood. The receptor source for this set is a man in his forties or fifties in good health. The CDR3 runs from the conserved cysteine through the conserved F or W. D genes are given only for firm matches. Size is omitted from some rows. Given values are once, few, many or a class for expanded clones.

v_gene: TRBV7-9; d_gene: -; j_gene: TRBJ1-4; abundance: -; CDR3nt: TGTGCCAGCAGCCCACAAGTGTCCACCAATGAAAAACTGTTTTTT; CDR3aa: CASSPQVSTNEKLFF
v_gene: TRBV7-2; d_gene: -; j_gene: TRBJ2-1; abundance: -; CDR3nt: TGTGCCAGCAGCTTAGTCAGGAGCTCCTACAATGAGCAGTTCTTC; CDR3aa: CASSLVRSSYNEQFF
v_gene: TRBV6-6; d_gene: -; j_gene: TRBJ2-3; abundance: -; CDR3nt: TGTGCCAGCAGTTCGACGAGAGCAAACACAGATACGCAGTATTTT; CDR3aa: CASSSTRANTDTQYF
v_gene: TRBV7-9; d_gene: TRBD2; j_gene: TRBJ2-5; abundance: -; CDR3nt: TGTGCCAGCAGCTTAGGGAGCGGGGCCCAAGAGACCCAGTACTTC; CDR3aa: CASSLGSGAQETQYF
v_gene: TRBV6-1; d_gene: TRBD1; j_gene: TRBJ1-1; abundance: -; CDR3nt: TGTGCCAGCAGTGAAGTATTGACAGGGGGCCCTGAAGCTTTCTTT; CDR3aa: CASSEVLTGGPEAFF
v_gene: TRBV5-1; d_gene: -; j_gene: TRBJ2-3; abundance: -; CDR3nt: TGCGCCAGCAGCGCTGGAGGGTCCGGGGATACGCAGTATTTT; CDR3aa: CASSAGGSGDTQYF
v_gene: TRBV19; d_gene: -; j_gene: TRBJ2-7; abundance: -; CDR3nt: TGTGCCAGCCGGAAAACAGGCATCTCCTACGAGCAGTACTTC; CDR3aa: CASRKTGISYEQYF
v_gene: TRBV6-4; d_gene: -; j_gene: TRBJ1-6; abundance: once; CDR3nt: TGTGCCAGCAGTGACAACACCGATTCACCCCTCCACTTT; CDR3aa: CASSDNTDSPLHF
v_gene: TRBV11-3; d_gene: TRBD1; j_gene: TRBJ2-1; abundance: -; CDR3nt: TGTGCCAGCAGCGGGGACAGGGGGGACAATGAGCAGTTCTTC; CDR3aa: CASSGDRGDNEQFF
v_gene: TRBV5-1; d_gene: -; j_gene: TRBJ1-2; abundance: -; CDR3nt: TGCGCCAGCAGCTTGGACAGTAACTATGGCTACACCTTC; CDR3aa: CASSLDSNYGYTF
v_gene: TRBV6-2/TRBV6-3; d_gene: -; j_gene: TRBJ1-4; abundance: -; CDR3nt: TGTGCCAGCAGCCCTCCCTTCGAAAAACTGTTTTTT; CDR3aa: CASSPPFEKLFF
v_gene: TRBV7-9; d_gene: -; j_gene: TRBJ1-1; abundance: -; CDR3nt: TGTGCCAGCAGCTTAAGGCCGAGTATGAACACTGAAGCTTTCTTT; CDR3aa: CASSLRPSMNTEAFF
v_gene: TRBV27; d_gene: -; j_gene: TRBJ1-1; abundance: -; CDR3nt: TGTGCCAGCTCCTGGGACTGGAACACTGAAGCTTTCTTT; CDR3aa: CASSWDWNTEAFF
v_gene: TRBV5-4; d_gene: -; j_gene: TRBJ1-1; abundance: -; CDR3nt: TGTGCCAGCAGCTTCAGGTCTTCTTCCTGGACTGAAGCTTTCTTT; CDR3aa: CASSFRSSSWTEAFF
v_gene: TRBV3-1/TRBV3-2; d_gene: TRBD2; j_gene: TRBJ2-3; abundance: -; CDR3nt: TGTGCCAGCAGCCGCCGCGGGCTGAGCGGGGTCTCGGATACGCAGTATTTT; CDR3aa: CASSRRGLSGVSDTQYF
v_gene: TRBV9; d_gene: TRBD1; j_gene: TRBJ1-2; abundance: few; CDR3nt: TGTGCCAGCAGCGTAGACGGACAGGGAGTATACTATGGCTACACCTTC; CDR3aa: CASSVDGQGVYYGYTF
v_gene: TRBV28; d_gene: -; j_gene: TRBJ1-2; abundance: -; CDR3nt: TGTGCCAGCAGTTCCGGGGGGCTAGGCTACACCTTC; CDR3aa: CASSSGGLGYTF
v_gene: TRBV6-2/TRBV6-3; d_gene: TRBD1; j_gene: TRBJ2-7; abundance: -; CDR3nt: TGTGCCAGCAGTTACTACGGACAGGGGGGCGAGCAGTACTTC; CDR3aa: CASSYYGQGGEQYF
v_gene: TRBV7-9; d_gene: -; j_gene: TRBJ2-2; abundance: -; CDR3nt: TGTGCCAGCAGCTCAACCGACGGATACACCGGGGAGCTGTTTTTT; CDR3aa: CASSSTDGYTGELFF
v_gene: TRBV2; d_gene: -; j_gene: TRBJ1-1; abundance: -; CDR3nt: TGTGCCAGCAGTGAGACAGTAGGTGAAGCTTTCTTT; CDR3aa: CASSETVGEAFF
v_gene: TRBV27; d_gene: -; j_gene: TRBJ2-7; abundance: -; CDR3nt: TGTGCCAGCAGTTTTCAGGGGAGGGAGGAGCAGTACTTC; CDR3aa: CASSFQGREEQYF
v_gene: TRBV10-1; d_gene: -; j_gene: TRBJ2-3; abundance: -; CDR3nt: TGCGCCAGCAGTGAGACCGTCTTAGATACGCAGTATTTT; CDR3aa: CASSETVLDTQYF
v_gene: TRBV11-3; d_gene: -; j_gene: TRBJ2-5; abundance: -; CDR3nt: TGTGCCAGCAGCTTAGCCCCCGGTCGAGGGCGGACCCAGTACTTC; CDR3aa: CASSLAPGRGRTQYF
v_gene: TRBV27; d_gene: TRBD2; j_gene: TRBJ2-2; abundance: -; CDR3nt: TGTGCCACTAGCTCCGGGACTATCACCGGGGAGCTGTTTTTT; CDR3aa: CATSSGTITGELFF
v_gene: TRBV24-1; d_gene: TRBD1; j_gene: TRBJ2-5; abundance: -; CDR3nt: TGTGCCACCAGTGATTCCGGACAGGGCGGAGAGACCCAGTACTTC; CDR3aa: CATSDSGQGGETQYF
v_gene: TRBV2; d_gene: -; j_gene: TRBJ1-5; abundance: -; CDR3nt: TGTGCCAGCAGCGCTAACAGGGTTAGCAATCAGCCCCAGCATTTT; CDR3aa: CASSANRVSNQPQHF
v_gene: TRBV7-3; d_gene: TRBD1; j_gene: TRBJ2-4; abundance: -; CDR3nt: TGTGCCAGCAGCATCGGGACAGGAAACATTCAGTACTTC; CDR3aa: CASSIGTGNIQYF
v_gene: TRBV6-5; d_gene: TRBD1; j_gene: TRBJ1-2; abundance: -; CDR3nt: TGTGCCAGCAGTTACTCGACAGGGCTTAACTATGGCTACACCTTC; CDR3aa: CASSYSTGLNYGYTF
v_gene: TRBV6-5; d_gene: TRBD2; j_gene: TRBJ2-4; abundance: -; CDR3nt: TGTGCCAGCAGAATAAGGGAGGGTACGAACATTCAGTACTTC; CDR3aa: CASRIREGTNIQYF